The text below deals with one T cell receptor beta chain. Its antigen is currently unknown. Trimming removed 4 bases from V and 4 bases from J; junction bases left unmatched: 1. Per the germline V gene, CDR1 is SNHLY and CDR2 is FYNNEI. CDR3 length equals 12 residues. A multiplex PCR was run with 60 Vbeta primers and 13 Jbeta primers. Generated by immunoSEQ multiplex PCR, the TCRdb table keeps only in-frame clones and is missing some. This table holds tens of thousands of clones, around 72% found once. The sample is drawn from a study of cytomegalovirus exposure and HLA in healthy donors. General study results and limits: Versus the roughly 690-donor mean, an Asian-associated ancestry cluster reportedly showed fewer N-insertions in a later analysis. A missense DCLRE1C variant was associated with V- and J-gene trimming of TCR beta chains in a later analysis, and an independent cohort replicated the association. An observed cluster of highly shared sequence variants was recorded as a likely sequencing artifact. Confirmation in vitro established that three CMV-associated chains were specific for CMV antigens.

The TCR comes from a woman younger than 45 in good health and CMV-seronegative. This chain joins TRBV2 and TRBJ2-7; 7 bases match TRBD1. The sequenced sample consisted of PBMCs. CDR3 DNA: TGTGCCAGCAGTGGACAGGGTTACGAGCAGTACTTC. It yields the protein CASSGQGYEQYF.